In its sample, the clone carrying this T cell receptor (beta chain) was seen once. The antigen is undetermined. This record belongs to a study of OX40 agonist ivuxolimab in advanced cancers. The CDR3 runs 12 residues. CDR1 and CDR2 (germline): MNHNY, SVGAGI (reference sequence). Trimming stripped 2 bases from V and 3 bases from J, with 4 bases between. Notes on the study in general: Among T cells, CD8+ cells averaged more expanded clones than CD4+ cells. Expanded peripheral T-cell antigen specificity went undetermined.

Only in-frame clones appear in the TCRdb table, and some are missing; sequencing was by immunoSEQ multiplex PCR. The sample includes roughly 50,000 clones, around 80% of them seen just once. Sample: CD4+ or CD8+ T cells sorted from blood, taken in a trial of the OX40 agonist ivuxolimab. V usage is TRBV6-6 and J usage is TRBJ1-1, with D unclear. The receptor was isolated from an adult with an advanced solid tumor such as melanoma, head and neck, liver or kidney cancer. The DNA of the CDR3 is TGTGCCAGCAGTTACCCGGACACTGAAGCTTTCTTT. Amino acids: CASSYPDTEAFF.